The T cell receptor (beta chain) described here comes from a study of T cell responses to AZD1222 COVID-19 vaccine (dated by TCRdb to about 2021). Study-level background: AZD1222 recipients with second doses at about 4 weeks or about 12 weeks were pooled, because spike-specific TCR depth and breadth did not differ between schedules. Trial participants were enrolled by age into 18-55, 56-69 and 70-plus year subgroups, with approximately 150, 30 and 60 TCR-sequenced participants respectively. TCR sequencing covered approximately 230 trial participants: 207 given two doses of AZD1222 and 26 given two doses of MenACWY control vaccine. The study at large found these results: Only a handful of AZD1222 recipients were SARS-CoV-2 seropositive at baseline, limiting conclusions about previously exposed vaccinees. The vaccine-associated CD4 TCRs covered the entire spike protein, and the dominant responses fell in regions 160-218 and 743-854. A significant rise in spike-specific TCR breadth and depth was observed after two AZD1222 doses relative to day 0 and relative to MenACWY recipients. The 56-69-year group was small, and its depth increase did not reach significance, likely because of low power. Participants were mostly white British and included more females than males, and it was suggested by the authors that clonal diversity may have been underestimated. Reportedly, almost half of the unique spike-specific TCRs recognized epitopes lying outside the regions that are mutated in the B.1.351 and B.1.1.7 variants. Because no samples from the day 14 peak response were available, repertoires could be characterized only after the peak T cell response.

The CDR3 regions of human TCRbeta chains were subjected to immunosequencing. From the authors' description of their analysis: TCRs in the repertoires were compared against a reference library of SARS-CoV-2-specific TCRs that had been generated with the MIRA antigen-specificity platform. Breadth was defined as the fraction of unique TCRs that were SARS-CoV-2-associated. Depth was defined as the fraction of total T cells that were SARS-CoV-2-associated. Using the MIRA data, each spike-specific TCR was mapped to the spike region that the TCR reacts to and placed in a CD4 or CD8 class. Log10-transformed breadth and depth values were compared by one-way ANOVA with Sidak's multiple comparisons tests. TCRdb's version of the immuneACCESS table is confined to in-frame rearrangements and falls short of the full clone set. An unresolved V gene accounts for under half of the shortfall where checked; the remainder is of unknown origin. The DNA gave D and trimming, while V, J and clone size come from that table. The sample table lists 90,000 to 120,000 clones, about 82% of them with a count of one. The ten largest clones capture about 3% of the sample.

Read against the paper, the sample's time point label means: baseline before first vaccination. Vaccinee samples came from UK trials COV001 and COV002, including a single-blind randomized controlled phase 2/3 trial of AZD1222 (ChAdOx1 nCoV-19) in healthy adults. For TCRbeta chain sequencing, PBMC samples from trial participants were taken at day 0 and at day 28 after the second dose. CDR3 length: 16 amino acids, cysteine to phenylalanine. Of the read, only the CDR3 DNA is kept; its 48 bases are in frame from base 1. The germline V gene supplies CDR1 MNHEY and CDR2 SVGEGT. V is cut by 0 bases and J by 3 bases, and the space between the germline ends is 14 bases. A remark on this clone: Its antigen is still unknown. No much larger clone is present one base from it, and per-base qualities are unavailable.

This sequence originates from an adult in good health. The input for sequencing was peripheral blood, taken on day 0 of AZD1222 vaccination. This chain joins TRBV6-2 or TRBV6-3 to TRBJ1-1; a tentative D match to TRBD1 spans 5 bases. Here the CDR3 is given as CASSYSKKGQDTEAFF. The nucleotides are TGTGCCAGCAGTTACTCGAAAAAGGGGCAGGACACTGAAGCTTTCTTT.